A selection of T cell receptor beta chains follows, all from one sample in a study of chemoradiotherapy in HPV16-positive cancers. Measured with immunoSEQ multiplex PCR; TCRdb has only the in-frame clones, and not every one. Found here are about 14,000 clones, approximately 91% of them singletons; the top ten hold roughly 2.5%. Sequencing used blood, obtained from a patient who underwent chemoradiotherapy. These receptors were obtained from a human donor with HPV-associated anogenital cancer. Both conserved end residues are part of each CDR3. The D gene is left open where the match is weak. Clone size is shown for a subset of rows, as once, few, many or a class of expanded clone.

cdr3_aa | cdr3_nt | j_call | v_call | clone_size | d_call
CASSRPGQTSAKNIQYF | TGTGCCAGCAGTCGTCCGGGACAGACATCGGCCAAAAACATTCAGTACTTC | TRBJ2-4 | TRBV2 | . | TRBD1
CASSYGLARYPGNEQYF | TGTGCCAGCAGCTATGGACTAGCGAGGTACCCGGGGAACGAGCAGTACTTC | TRBJ2-7 | TRBV13 | . | TRBD2
CASRTGLPGGQPQHF | TGTGCCAGCAGAACGGGCCTCCCGGGTGGTCAGCCCCAGCATTTT | TRBJ1-5 | TRBV6-4 | . | .
CASSDLAGGNTQYF | TGTGCCAGCAGTGACTTGGCTGGCGGAAATACGCAGTATTTT | TRBJ2-3 | TRBV6-4 | . | .
CASSLRGSGGQPQHF | TGTGCCAGCAGCTTAAGGGGGTCGGGGGGCCAGCCCCAGCATTTT | TRBJ1-5 | TRBV7-2 | . | .
CASSQTSGGGLGEQFF | TGCGCCAGCAGCCAAACTAGCGGGGGGGGACTAGGGGAGCAGTTCTTC | TRBJ2-1 | TRBV4-3 | . | TRBD2
CASSLGAVGEAFF | TGTGCCAGCTCACTAGGGGCAGTCGGTGAAGCTTTCTTT | TRBJ1-1 | TRBV18 | once | .
CASSLAGTEAFF | TGTGCCAGCAGCTTAGCGGGAACTGAAGCTTTCTTT | TRBJ1-1 | TRBV7-6 | . | .
CASSLDRGSTDTQYF | TGCGCCAGCAGCTTGGACAGGGGGAGCACAGATACGCAGTATTTT | TRBJ2-3 | TRBV5-1 | . | TRBD1
CATLQGLGTEAFF | TGTGCCACCCTACAGGGGTTGGGCACTGAAGCTTTCTTT | TRBJ1-1 | TRBV27 | . | TRBD1
CASSVTSGGNTDTQYF | TGTGCCAGCAGCGTAACTAGCGGGGGAAACACAGATACGCAGTATTTT | TRBJ2-3 | TRBV9 | . | TRBD2
CASSVTPGRLGTEAFF | TGTGCCAGCAGCGTAACCCCGGGCCGCCTAGGCACTGAAGCTTTCTTT | TRBJ1-1 | TRBV11-2 | . | .
CAWSGRHRSSGNTIYF | TGTGCCTGGAGTGGTAGGCACCGGAGCTCTGGAAACACCATATATTTT | TRBJ1-3 | TRBV30 | . | .
CSVTGTTKQETQYF | TGCAGCGTTACCGGGACTACCAAACAAGAGACCCAGTACTTC | TRBJ2-5 | TRBV29-1 | . | TRBD2
CAWSVLWSSYNSPLHF | TGTGCCTGGAGTGTACTATGGAGCTCCTATAATTCACCCCTCCACTTT | TRBJ1-6 | TRBV30 | . | .
CASSDGLAGGLEQYF | TGTGCCAGCAGCGACGGACTAGCGGGGGGGCTCGAGCAGTATTTT | TRBJ2-3 | TRBV9 | once | TRBD2
CSVEKGVYGYTF | TGCAGCGTTGAGAAGGGGGTTTATGGCTACACCTTC | TRBJ1-2 | TRBV29-1 | . | .
CASSEFFEQTQYF | TGTGCCAGCAGTGAATTCTTTGAACAGACCCAGTACTTC | TRBJ2-5 | TRBV25-1 | . | .
CASSPGDTYGYTF | TGTGCCAGCAGCCCCGGGGATACCTATGGCTACACCTTC | TRBJ1-2 | TRBV7-9 | . | .
CASSEPGRGTIGYTF | TGTGCCAGCAGTGAACCGGGCAGGGGAACTATCGGCTACACCTTC | TRBJ1-2 | TRBV25-1 | . | .
CASSVWAGLCRFF | TGCGCCAGCAGTGTTTGGGCGGGACTGTGTCGGTTCTTC | TRBJ2-1 | TRBV10-1 | . | .
CAISTQGVTQYF | TGTGCCATCAGTACCCAGGGGGTGACCCAGTACTTC | TRBJ2-5 | TRBV10-3 | once | TRBD1
CASSSGGSYNSPLHF | TGCGCCAGCAGCTCGGGGGGCTCCTATAATTCACCCCTCCACTTT | TRBJ1-6 | TRBV5-1 | . | .
CATSIDSTYEQYF | TGTGCCACCAGTATTGACAGTACCTACGAGCAGTACTTC | TRBJ2-7 | TRBV15 | . | .
CASSLATVSYEQYF | TGTGCCAGCAGCTTAGCGACGGTCTCCTACGAGCAGTACTTC | TRBJ2-7 | TRBV11-2 | . | .
CASKGGQLAKNIQYF | TGTGCCAGCAAGGGGGGACAGTTAGCCAAAAACATTCAGTACTTC | TRBJ2-4 | TRBV27 | . | .
CASTSGEFRGYTF | TGTGCCAGCACCTCGGGGGAGTTTCGTGGCTACACCTTC | TRBJ1-2 | TRBV7-2 | . | .
CAIPGQGKAYEQYF | TGTGCCATCCCCGGACAGGGGAAGGCCTACGAGCAGTACTTC | TRBJ2-7 | TRBV2 | . | TRBD1
CASSLVGGQETQYF | TGTGCCAGCAGCTTGGTCGGTGGCCAAGAGACCCAGTACTTC | TRBJ2-5 | TRBV5-8 | . | .
CASRPTGPYGYTF | TGTGCCAGTAGACCTACAGGGCCCTATGGCTACACCTTC | TRBJ1-2 | TRBV19 | . | .
CAWSVRGWGMTDTQYF | TGTGCCTGGAGTGTAAGGGGGTGGGGTATGACAGATACGCAGTATTTT | TRBJ2-3 | TRBV30 | . | .
CASSFYRSTEAFF | TGTGCCAGCAGCTTTTACAGATCCACTGAAGCTTTCTTT | TRBJ1-1 | TRBV11-3 | . | .
CASSVIGTGGSYEQYF | TGTGCCAGCAGCGTTATCGGGACAGGGGGCTCGTACGAGCAGTACTTC | TRBJ2-7 | TRBV5-4 | . | TRBD1
CASSQDGGDGYTF | TGCGCCAGCAGCCAAGACGGAGGGGACGGCTACACCTTC | TRBJ1-2 | TRBV4-1 | once | .
CASSSQGAGATDTQYF | TGTGCCAGCAGTTCACAGGGGGCGGGTGCTACAGATACGCAGTATTTT | TRBJ2-3 | TRBV27 | . | TRBD1
CASSTTGTIGPQHF | TGTGCCAGCAGCACCACCGGGACGATAGGGCCCCAGCATTTT | TRBJ1-5 | TRBV5-6 | . | .
CASSHKRGRAFF | TGCGCCAGCAGCCACAAAAGGGGGCGGGCTTTCTTT | TRBJ1-1 | TRBV4-3 | . | TRBD1
CASSEVMISGGTEQFF | TGTGCCAGCAGTGAAGTTATGATTAGCGGGGGGACTGAGCAGTTCTTC | TRBJ2-1 | TRBV6-1 | . | TRBD2
CASSSGGYEQYF | TGTGCCAGCAGCTCGGGCGGCTACGAGCAGTACTTC | TRBJ2-7 | TRBV5-6 | . | .
CSVVSISGTGSGNEQFF | TGCAGCGTCGTATCCATCTCCGGGACAGGGTCAGGAAATGAGCAGTTCTTC | TRBJ2-1 | TRBV29-1 | . | TRBD1
CASSLGGTNQPQHF | TGTGCCAGCAGTTTAGGAGGGACCAATCAGCCCCAGCATTTT | TRBJ1-5 | TRBV27 | . | .
CASSSPGRYGYTF | TGTGCCAGCAGCTCACCAGGTCGCTATGGCTACACCTTC | TRBJ1-2 | TRBV4-2 | . | .
CASSLRVKSSGANVLTF | TGTGCCAGCAGCTTACGGGTGAAGAGCTCTGGGGCCAACGTCCTGACTTTC | TRBJ2-6 | TRBV7-2 | . | .
CASSPDRPYGYTF | TGTGCCAGCAGTCCCGACAGACCCTATGGCTACACCTTC | TRBJ1-2 | TRBV28 | . | .
CASSDSTGVTGELFF | TGTGCCAGCAGTGACTCGACCGGGGTAACCGGGGAGCTGTTTTTT | TRBJ2-2 | TRBV6-4 | few | .
CATSPRGGESEKLFF | TGTGCCACCAGCCCACGGGGGGGCGAGAGTGAAAAACTGTTTTTT | TRBJ1-4 | TRBV15 | . | .
CASSFGVSTEAFF | TGTGCCAGCAGCTTCGGGGTCTCTACTGAAGCTTTCTTT | TRBJ1-1 | TRBV5-6 | once | .
CASSWGRRAGGEKLFF | TGTGCCAGCAGCTGGGGTAGGCGCGCAGGGGGTGAAAAACTGTTTTTT | TRBJ1-4 | TRBV5-5 | . | TRBD1
CASSGGAWGYTF | TGTGCCAGCAGTGGGGGGGCGTGGGGCTACACCTTC | TRBJ1-2 | TRBV2 | . | .
CASSQEMGSLLAKNIQYF | TGCGCCAGCAGCCAAGAGATGGGGAGCCTACTAGCCAAAAACATTCAGTACTTC | TRBJ2-4 | TRBV4-3 | . | .
CASSHQGSGNTIYF | TGTGCCAGCAGCCATCAGGGGTCAGGAAACACCATATATTTT | TRBJ1-3 | TRBV14 | . | .
CASSLVQIGELFF | TGTGCCAGCAGCTTAGTGCAGATCGGGGAGCTGTTTTTT | TRBJ2-2 | TRBV11-2 | . | .
CASSPSPKGITYEQYF | TGTGCCAGCAGCCCTTCCCCCAAGGGAATTACCTACGAGCAGTACTTC | TRBJ2-7 | TRBV9 | . | .